This TCR beta chain came from a study of T-cell reconstitution after alpha-beta-depleted transplantation in children (dated by TCRdb to 2016 to 2017). For context, the study as a whole: The study quantitatively tracked T-cell immune reconstitution after TCRalphabeta/CD19-depleted allogeneic hematopoietic cell transplantation in children using TCR repertoire profiling. Overall results and qualifications from the work: In some patients, the high TCRbeta diversity seen at day 60 was put down to recipient T cells and intrathymic progenitors that had survived conditioning. About two months after transplant, the apparently early recovery of alphabetaT-cell counts reportedly depended on just several hundred clones that had expanded rapidly and came from non-depleted graft cells. Over the following months the frequencies of hyperexpanded clones went down, and after one year T-cell counts and TCRbeta diversity were mostly credited to newly produced T cells.

Deletion took 4 bases off V and 4 bases off J, with a span of 13 bases between the germline ends. From its cysteine to its phenylalanine, the CDR3 spans 13 amino acids. The sequence is cut down to CDR3 DNA, 39 bases in frame from base 1. From a lookup of the germline V gene, CDR1 and CDR2 are SQVTM and ANQGSEA. Library preparation was by PCR. This sample was sequenced with an Illumina HiSeq 2500. TCR libraries were prepared with molecular barcoding, using unique molecular identifiers to normalize TCRbeta repertoire quantification. TCRdb cleaned the public reads at Q25 with fastp, built clones with MiXCR and kept in-frame beta chains. Under each unique CDR3 protein, matching rows form one entry showing the most common genes and DNA. Recorded for this sample are roughly 350,000 distinct CDR3 sequences; about a sixth of them occurred a single time. The ten largest account for approximately 38% of the sample.

The meaning of the sample's treatment or condition label: allogeneic hematopoietic cell transplantation with graft depleted of TCRalphabeta T cells and CD19 B cells. The children who served as transplant recipients had been given grafts of TCRalphabeta/CD19-depleted allogeneic hematopoietic cells. This clonotype occurred a few times. Its antigen is currently not known. No much larger clone is present one base from it, and per-base qualities are unavailable. The clonotype comes from a male patient aged 2-10 years who had a stem cell transplant for acute lymphoblastic leukemia, so the T cells may come from the graft donor. Sequenced material: PBMCs, mostly from graft donor cells, taken 360 days after TCRalphabeta/CD19-depleted stem cell transplant. The chain joins TRBV29-1 to TRBJ2-5, and perhaps TRBD2 as D gene, on 6 matching bases. The bases are TGCAGCGTTGTCGGGAGAGGCGCAGAGACCCAGTACTTC. It is translated as CSVVGRGAETQYF.